Listed below are T cell receptor beta chains from one sample, sequenced in a study of early T cells in non-severe SARS-CoV-2 infection. TCRdb reprocessed the 5' RACE reads with MiXCR, giving one entry per CDR3 protein. The profile covers some 48,000 distinct CDR3 sequences, with less than 15% appearing a single time and 10% taken by the ten largest. Sequences were obtained from whole blood. The receptors stem from an adult who was a healthcare worker with PCR-confirmed SARS-CoV-2 infection or an uninfected control (not recorded which). CDR3s include the opening cysteine and the closing phenylalanine or tryptophan. Fields, in order: V gene, J gene, clone size, D gene, CDR3 DNA, CDR3 protein. A D gene is named only where the DNA matches it firmly. Not all rows give a size; the values are once, few, many and, for expanded clones, a class.

TRBV5-1	TRBJ1-1	few	.	TGCGCCAGCAGCTTGGGACCGGGAGACACTGAAGCTTTCTTT	CASSLGPGDTEAFF
TRBV2	TRBJ2-7	.	.	TGTGCCAGCACCGACCGAAAGGAGCCACGGGAGCAGTACTTC	CASTDRKEPREQYF
TRBV11-1	TRBJ2-2	few	.	TGTGCCAGCCTAGGACAAAACACCGGGGAGCTGTTTTTT	CASLGQNTGELFF
TRBV4-1	TRBJ2-1	many	TRBD2	TGCGCCAGCAGCCAAGGGGGTAGCGGGACCTACAATGAGCAGTTCTTC	CASSQGGSGTYNEQFF
TRBV5-1	TRBJ2-3	.	.	TGCGCCAGCAGCTCCGCCTCGTCGGATACGCAGTATTTT	CASSSASSDTQYF
TRBV3-1	TRBJ2-2	many	.	TGTGCCAGCAGCGCAATTGTCGGGCTTAGCGGGGAGCTGTTTTTT	CASSAIVGLSGELFF
TRBV11-2	TRBJ1-2	many	TRBD1	TGTGCCAGCAGCTGGACAGGGTCCTATGGCTACACCTTC	CASSWTGSYGYTF
TRBV6-5	TRBJ2-7	large	.	TGTGCCAGCAGATACCAAGGATCCTCCGAGCAGTACTTC	CASRYQGSSEQYF
TRBV29-1	TRBJ1-2	few	TRBD1	TGCAGCGTCGCTGGACAGGGTGCATATGGCTACACCTTC	CSVAGQGAYGYTF
TRBV7-9	TRBJ1-6	.	.	TGTGCCAGCAGCCTTGGGACCGTAAATTCACCCCTCCACTTT	CASSLGTVNSPLHF
TRBV3-2	TRBJ2-5	few	.	TGTGCCAGCAGCCAACTGGGGGGACAAGAGACCCAGTACTTC	CASSQLGGQETQYF
TRBV6-6	TRBJ2-7	.	TRBD1	TGTGCCAGCACCCTGGGTGGGGACAGAATCCAGTACTTC	CASTLGGDRIQYF
TRBV29-1	TRBJ2-7	few	TRBD1	TGCAGCGCAGGACAGGGCGGCGAGCAGTACTTC	CSAGQGGEQYF
TRBV5-1	TRBJ2-2	many	.	TGCGCCAGCAGCTTTTCAGGGAACACCGGGGAGCTGTTTTTT	CASSFSGNTGELFF
TRBV27	TRBJ2-5	.	.	TGTGCCAGCAGTTTATCCCGGGTTGAAGGGGTAGAGACCCAGTACTTC	CASSLSRVEGVETQYF
TRBV29-1	TRBJ2-3	.	.	TGCAGCGTGGGAGATACGCAGTATTTT	CSVGDTQYF
TRBV27	TRBJ1-2	many	TRBD1	TGTGCCAGCAGTCCAAGGACAGGGGTGAGCTATGGCTACACCTTC	CASSPRTGVSYGYTF
TRBV29-1	TRBJ2-2	many	.	TGCAGCGTCAAACTGGGGGCCGGGGAGCTGTTTTTT	CSVKLGAGELFF
TRBV9	TRBJ2-2	many	.	TGTGCCAGCAGCGCCCTGCCGACCCGTGGCAGGGCCGGGGAGCTGTTTTTT	CASSALPTRGRAGELFF
TRBV3-1	TRBJ1-1	few	TRBD1	TGTGCCAGCAGCGCGGACAGGGCCTACGGTGAAGCTTTCTTT	CASSADRAYGEAFF
TRBV7-6	TRBJ1-1	many	TRBD1	TGTGCCAGCAGCTCCAGACAGGGGCTAGGGACTGAAGCTTTCTTT	CASSSRQGLGTEAFF
TRBV6-2/TRBV6-3	TRBJ1-1	many	.	TGTGCCAGCAGCTACCGTAGGCATGAAGCTTTCTTT	CASSYRRHEAFF
TRBV6-2/TRBV6-3	TRBJ2-7	few	.	TGTGCCAGCAGCCCCCTCCATACTGGAGGGCAGTACTTC	CASSPLHTGGQYF
TRBV5-1	TRBJ1-1	medium-sized	TRBD1	TGCGCCAGCAAGTTTGGACAGGGCACTGAAGCTTTCTTT	CASKFGQGTEAFF
TRBV18	TRBJ1-2	many	TRBD1	TGTGCCAGCTCACCTGCCCCCCGGGACAGGGTTTCGGGCTACACCTTC	CASSPAPRDRVSGYTF
TRBV11-2	TRBJ2-1	many	.	TGTGCCAGCAGCAACGGGGCGGGCTACAATGAGCAGTTCTTC	CASSNGAGYNEQFF
TRBV7-3	TRBJ2-1	many	.	TGTGCCAGCAGCTTAAACGTCGGGATATACAATGAGCAGTTCTTC	CASSLNVGIYNEQFF
TRBV7-2	TRBJ1-2	.	TRBD1	TGTGCCAGCAGCTTTCAGATCCGGGACAGCCCTAACTATGGCTACACCTTC	CASSFQIRDSPNYGYTF
TRBV10-2	TRBJ2-7	few	.	TGCGCCAGCAATCCGGGTCGCTACGAGCAGTACTTC	CASNPGRYEQYF
TRBV7-3	TRBJ2-3	.	TRBD2	TGTGCCAGCAGCTTAGGCCCTAGCGGACTTAGCACAGATACGCAGTATTTT	CASSLGPSGLSTDTQYF
TRBV15	TRBJ2-4	many	.	TGTGCCACCAGCAGAGATCGTAGCAGTCAAAACATTCAGTACTTC	CATSRDRSSQNIQYF
TRBV7-9	TRBJ2-7	few	TRBD1	TGTGCCAGCAGCTACAACAGGGGGCAATACTTC	CASSYNRGQYF
TRBV10-3	TRBJ1-6	many	TRBD1	TGTGCCATCAGTGAGGGGACAGGGAGCTCCTATAATTCACCCCTCCACTTT	CAISEGTGSSYNSPLHF